This TCR beta chain emerged from a study of blood T cells in healthy people across ages. Study outcomes and limitations: Strong correlation existed between TCR beta diversity and naive T cell percentage.

This clonotype was picked up a small number of times. The antigen remains undetermined. The second PCR ran about 6 to 12 cycles with a sample-barcoded 5' primer and J-beta primers. TCRdb recomputed calls from the 5' RACE reads with MiXCR, one row per CDR3 protein. This table has just over 800,000 distinct CDR3 sequences, about 62% appearing once. The CDR3 has 12 residues. The germline CDR1 and CDR2 sequences are SQVTM and ANQGSEA. The origin of this receptor is a man under 40 in good health. The chain uses TRBV29-1 and TRBJ2-5; 7 nucleotides line up with TRBD2. The J call is in doubt because the DNA end fits TRBJ2-7 better. Sample: blood. CDR3 coding DNA: TGCAGCGTTAGCGGGGCTCGGAACGAGCAGTACTTC. Protein product: CSVSGARNEQYF.